These 27 T cell receptor beta chains originate from one sample sequenced in a study of blood T cell repertoires in COVID-19. TCRdb's copy holds only in-frame clones and misses some; the assay was immunoSEQ multiplex PCR. Here the sample spans 160,000 or so clones, approximately 81% being singletons. Sequencing was done on a sample of PBMCs or T cells enriched from blood (not recorded which). All receptors come from a man in his 60s who had recovered from COVID-19.

The chain employs TRBV12-3 or TRBV12-4 and TRBJ1-2, with D hard to call. Trimming took off 4 bases at V and 5 bases at J, with 8 bases between the two ends. The length of the CDR3 is 12 residues. The CDR3 loop reads CASSSLGYGYTF. The CDR3, as DNA: TGTGCCAGCAGTTCACTAGGGTATGGCTACACCTTC.

V and J are TRBV9 and TRBJ2-5, with D tentatively TRBD2 (5 bases). Between the trimmed V and J ends, which lost 4 bases and 1 base, there was a span of 17 bases. CDR3 length: 16 residues. Germline V gene sequence: CDR1 SGDLS, CDR2 YYNGEE. CDR3 loop: CASSRGGGPTQETQYF. In DNA, the CDR3 is TGTGCCAGCAGCCGCGGAGGAGGTCCCACCCAAGAGACCCAGTACTTC. The whole variable domain, filled in from reference TRBV9 and TRBJ2-5, reads DSGVTQTPKHLITATGQRVTLRCSPRSGDLSVYWYQQSLDQGLQFLIQYYNGEERAKGNILERFSAQQFPDLHSELNLSSLELGDSALYFCASSRGGGPTQETQYFGPGTRLLVL.

The rearrangement joins TRBV6-1 to TRBJ2-4, with D possibly matching TRBD2 (7 bases). Germline values: CDR1 MNHNS, CDR2 SASEGT. The CDR3 runs 18 residues. V was cut by 4 bases and J by 0 bases, with 19 bases left in between. CDR3 residues: CASSAEAQGGLAKNIQYF. As DNA, the CDR3 is TGTGCCAGCAGTGCAGAAGCACAGGGAGGGCTAGCCAAAAACATTCAGTACTTC.

V and J are TRBV12-3 or TRBV12-4 and TRBJ1-5, with TRBD1 matching over 8 bases. The CDR3 covers 13 residues. Trimming at V came to 5 bases and at J to 8 bases, leaving 5 bases not matched to a gene. CDR3 sequence reads: CASSQGAGEPQHF. The CDR3 DNA reads as TGTGCCAGCAGTCAGGGGGCTGGGGAGCCCCAGCATTTT.

V gene TRBV5-1 combines with J gene TRBJ1-2; 9 positions agree with TRBD1. The CDR3 is 14 residues long. V gave up 4 bases and J gave up 8 bases; unmatched junction bases: 9. Germline V gene sequence: CDR1 SGHRS, CDR2 YFSETQ. In DNA form, the CDR3 reads TGCGCCAGCAGCACGGGACAGGGAGATGTGGGCTACACCTTC. Translation gives CASSTGQGDVGYTF.

V and J are TRBV28 and TRBJ2-5; D ambiguous. Germline-derived CDR1 and CDR2 are MDHEN and SYDVKM. The CDR3 contains 16 residues. Between the trimmed V and J ends, which lost 1 base and 4 bases, there was a span of 16 bases. The CDR3 here is CASSLYPLGVGETQYF. The CDR3, as DNA: TGTGCCAGCAGTTTATACCCCTTGGGCGTTGGAGAGACCCAGTACTTC.

This clone was counted only a few times. The chain recombines TRBV5-1 with TRBJ1-2; 12 bases agree with TRBD1. The V and J ends lost 3 bases and 8 bases, in that order; junction bases with no gene match: 17. The CDR3 is 18 amino acids. The germline V gene has CDR1 SGHRS and CDR2 YFSETQ. Here the CDR3 DNA reads TGCGCCAGCAGCTGGGGCGGGACAGGGGGCACTTCTCCGCGAGGCTACACCTTC. This encodes CASSWGGTGGTSPRGYTF.

The gene calls are TRBV20-1 and TRBJ1-5; 7 bases agree with TRBD1. V shed 5 bases and J 1 base; nucleotides not matched to a gene: 14. This CDR3 is 17 amino acids long. The germline CDR1 and CDR2 sequences are DFQATT and SNEGSKA (reference sequence). The CDR3 sequence: CSAGGQVTFGSNQPQHF. The DNA for the CDR3 is TGCAGTGCTGGTGGACAGGTCACCTTTGGGAGCAATCAGCCCCAGCATTTT.

This clone is a singleton in its sample. The V and J genes are TRBV30 and TRBJ1-5; D is unclear. Trimming took off 2 bases at V and 0 bases at J, with 11 bases between the two ends. There are 15 residues in the CDR3. CDR1 is GTSNPN and CDR2 is SVGIG in the germline V gene (reference sequence). DNA for the CDR3: TGTGCCTGGAGTTCACCGGGTCCTAGCAATCAGCCCCAGCATTTT. Translating it yields CAWSSPGPSNQPQHF. Together with reference TRBV30 and TRBJ1-5, the CDR3 gives the full variable domain: SQTIHQWPATLVQPVGSPLSLECTVEGTSNPNLYWYRQAAGRGLQLLFYSVGIGQISSEVPQNLSASRPQDRQFILSSKKLLLSDSGFYLCAWSSPGPSNQPQHFGDGTRLSIL.

This clone was found a few times. The J gene is TRBJ1-3, the V gene TRBV7-2, with D uncertain. V lost 1 base and J lost 4, with 20 bases in between. The length of the CDR3 is 18 residues. The germline CDR1 and CDR2 sequences are SGHTA and FQGNSA. In DNA, the CDR3 is TGTGCCAGCAGCTTAGGCCCCTCGGTAGGAGGGATAGGAAACACCATATATTTT. Its protein product is CASSLGPSVGGIGNTIYF.

The rearrangement joins TRBV19 to TRBJ2-7, with TRBD2 matching 13 bases. The CDR3 covers 16 residues. J lost 2 bases, V lost 5 bases, and 6 bases had no gene match. From germline, CDR1 is LNHDA and CDR2 SQIVND (reference sequence). In DNA, the CDR3 is TGTGCCAGTAGTGTGACTAGCGGGAGGATCCCCTACGAGCAGTACTTC. Amino acid sequence: CASSVTSGRIPYEQYF. The full variable domain, rest sourced from reference TRBV19 and TRBJ2-7, is DGGITQSPKYLFRKEGQNVTLSCEQNLNHDAMYWYRQDPGQGLRLIYYSQIVNDFQKGDIAEGYSVSREKKESFPLTVTSAQKNPTAFYLCASSVTSGRIPYEQYFGPGTRLTVT.

This clone was counted a single time. The chain has TRBV13 and TRBJ2-1; TRBD1 matches at 9 bases. The length of the CDR3 is 20 residues. Germline V gene data show CDR1 as PRHDT and CDR2 as FYEKMQ (reference sequence). Germline trimming cut 2 bases from V and 7 bases from J; bases unmatched to any gene: 21. The CDR3 nucleotides are TGTGCCAGCAGCTTAAGGGGACAGGGTCTTATCGTTGCCCATGCGAATGAGCAGTTCTTC. It yields the protein CASSLRGQGLIVAHANEQFF.

This chain joins TRBV7-9 and TRBJ1-1; 7 nucleotides align to TRBD1. This CDR3 is built from 15 residues. The germline V gene has CDR1 SEHNR and CDR2 FQNEAQ (reference sequence). J lost 0 bases, V lost 4 bases, and 5 bases had no gene match. The CDR3 DNA reads as TGTGCCAGCAGCTCCCTCCAGGGGGTGAACACTGAAGCTTTCTTT. Residues: CASSSLQGVNTEAFF. Full variable domain (missing parts from reference TRBV7-9 and TRBJ1-1): DTGVSQNPRHKITKRGQNVTFRCDPISEHNRLYWYRQTLGQGPEFLTYFQNEAQLEKSRLLSDRFSAERPKGSFSTLEIQRTEQGDSAMYLCASSSLQGVNTEAFFGQGTRLTVV.

The rearrangement uses TRBV5-1 and TRBJ2-5, with 7 bases matching TRBD2. V was clipped by 3 bases and J by 1 base; unmatched bases: 0. The CDR3 extends over 13 amino acids. Looked up from germline, CDR1 is SGHRS and CDR2 is YFSETQ. This chain's CDR3 is CASSWTSQETQYF. In DNA form, the CDR3 reads TGCGCCAGCAGCTGGACTAGCCAAGAGACCCAGTACTTC.

The genes are TRBV6-5 and TRBJ1-3; perhaps TRBD1 as D (5 bases). CDR3 size: 15 residues. The V end lost 0 bases, the J end lost 1 base, and 7 bases lay between the germline ends. From germline, CDR1 is MNHEY and CDR2 SVGAGI. The CDR3 is CASSYSQGSGNTIYF. In nucleotides, the CDR3 is TGTGCCAGCAGTTACTCTCAGGGTTCTGGAAACACCATATATTTT.

V is TRBV4-2 and J is TRBJ1-2, with 8 bases that match TRBD1. V lost 4 bases and J lost 2; bases outside the gene matches: 12. The CDR3 has 17 residues. Germline loops: CDR1 LGHNA, CDR2 YNFKEQ. CDR3 amino acids: CASSPLPPTGGNYGYTF. As DNA, the CDR3 is TGTGCCAGCAGCCCTCTTCCCCCCACAGGGGGAAACTATGGCTACACCTTC.

The V and J genes are TRBV7-8 and TRBJ2-3; perhaps TRBD1 as D (5 bases). The CDR3 totals 14 residues. V was clipped by 4 bases and J by 2 bases, with 10 bases between them. CDR1 is SGHVS, CDR2 FQNEAQ, per germline. The CDR3 reads CASSSQGFTDTQYF. CDR3 DNA sequence: TGTGCCAGCAGCTCCCAGGGATTCACAGATACGCAGTATTTT. The entire variable domain, with the rest obtained from reference TRBV7-8 and TRBJ2-3, is as follows: GAGVSQSPRYKVAKRGQDVALRCDPISGHVSLFWYQQALGQGPEFLTYFQNEAQLDKSGLPSDRFFAERPEGSVSTLKIQRTQQEDSAVYLCASSSQGFTDTQYFGPGTRLTVL.

V usage is TRBV7-2 and J usage is TRBJ2-5; TRBD1 agrees at 8 bases. The junction had 6 bases not matched to a gene; V was cut back by 8 bases and J by 7 bases. Germline lookup yields CDR1 SGHTA and CDR2 FQGNSA. This CDR3 is 12 amino acids long. CDR3 DNA sequence: TGTGCCAGCCGTCAGGGGGCAGGGACCCAGTACTTC. This translates into CASRQGAGTQYF.

This clone has a handful of counts. The chain employs TRBV27 and TRBJ1-4; unclear D gene. The CDR3 extends over 14 amino acids. Germline CDR1 MNHEY, CDR2 SMNVEV (reference sequence). Trimming took 0 bases from V and 6 from J, leaving 8 bases between them. CDR3 nucleotide sequence: TGTGCCAGCAGTTTATCGGGGAGTTATGAAAAACTGTTTTTT. Its translation is CASSLSGSYEKLFF.

This chain joins TRBV9 and TRBJ2-1; 10 bases are a match to TRBD2. The CDR3 is made up of 16 amino acids. With 0 bases clipped from V and 10 bases from J, the junction kept 10 bases outside the gene matches. Germline V gene sequence: CDR1 SGDLS, CDR2 YYNGEE. CDR3 nucleotides: TGTGCCAGCAGCGTAGCGAGCGGGAGGGCCTCAAGAGAGCAGTTCTTC. Its protein is CASSVASGRASREQFF. The full variable domain, its missing parts supplied by reference TRBV9 and TRBJ2-1, is DSGVTQTPKHLITATGQRVTLRCSPRSGDLSVYWYQQSLDQGLQFLIQYYNGEERAKGNILERFSAQQFPDLHSELNLSSLELGDSALYFCASSVASGRASREQFFGPGTRLTVL.

This chain uses TRBV7-2 with TRBJ2-1; TRBD2 matches 8 bases. Looked up from germline, CDR1 is SGHTA and CDR2 is FQGNSA. This CDR3 region has 15 residues. V lost 2 bases, J lost 8 bases, and 8 bases stayed unmatched. The CDR3 loop reads CASSLPSGGPDEQFF. The CDR3 DNA reads as TGTGCCAGCAGCTTACCCTCGGGAGGGCCGGATGAGCAGTTCTTC.

J is TRBJ1-6 and V is TRBV9, with no clear D. The CDR3 has 15 residues. Germline V CDR1 and CDR2: SGDLS, YYNGEE. With 0 bases removed from V and 10 bases from J, the gap between germline ends came to 14 bases. The CDR3 DNA sequence: TGTGCCAGCAGCGTAGAGGAGTCTGGTTGGTCACCCCTCCACTTT. Translation: CASSVEESGWSPLHF.

This chain uses TRBV28 with TRBJ1-5; D is perhaps TRBD1 (6 bases). CDR3 length: 15 amino acids. Trimming took 6 bases from V and 13 from J, leaving 25 bases between them. CDR1 and CDR2 (germline): MDHEN, SYDVKM. The CDR3 sequence is CASSPSTGPFSSQHF. The CDR3 DNA reads as TGTGCCAGCAGCCCATCCACAGGGCCCTTCTCGTCGCAGCATTTT. The complete variable domain, with remaining parts taken from reference TRBV28 and TRBJ1-5, reads DVKVTQSSRYLVKRTGEKVFLECVQDMDHENMFWYRQDPGLGLRLIYFSYDVKMKEKGDIPEGYSVSREKKERFSLILESASTNQTSMYLCASSPSTGPFSSQHFGDGTRLSIL.

The rearrangement uses TRBV7-3 and TRBJ2-7; D gene unclear. CDR1 and CDR2 (germline): SGHTA, FQGTGA. The V end was cut by 6 bases, the J end by 2 bases, with 14 bases between. This CDR3 is built from 14 residues. For the CDR3, the DNA is TGTGCCAGCAGTCAGAACGCAGGCCCCTACGAGCAGTACTTC. It yields the protein CASSQNAGPYEQYF.

The chain carries TRBV7-2 and TRBJ2-7, with D unclear. Germline V gene data show CDR1 as SGHTA and CDR2 as FQGNSA. The CDR3 runs to 14 residues. V was pared by 3 bases and J by 4 bases, with 13 bases between. CDR3: CASSFSRFSYEQYF. CDR3 coding DNA: TGTGCCAGCAGCTTTAGCCGCTTCTCTTACGAGCAGTACTTC.

The V and J genes are TRBV7-9 and TRBJ2-5; 10 positions match TRBD2. CDR1 and CDR2 from the germline V gene are SEHNR and FQNEAQ (reference sequence). Trimming took 1 base from V and 1 from J; bases not matched to a gene: 3. The CDR3 loop spans 16 amino acids. CDR3 residues: CASSLDTSGVQETQYF. DNA for the CDR3: TGTGCCAGCAGCTTAGACACTAGCGGGGTCCAAGAGACCCAGTACTTC.

V usage is TRBV28 and J usage is TRBJ2-1, with D perhaps matching TRBD1 (8 bases). The germline V gene has CDR1 MDHEN and CDR2 SYDVKM. V lost 6 bases to trimming and J lost 5 bases, with 20 bases between them. The CDR3 totals 16 residues. Written as DNA, the CDR3 is TGTGCCAGCAGCATACCCCCTACAGGGGGGGACAATGAGCAGTTCTTC. Residues: CASSIPPTGGDNEQFF.